The 9 T cell receptor beta chains below come from one sample, sequenced in a study of blood T cell repertoires in COVID-19. The assay was immunoSEQ multiplex PCR, and TCRdb's table has in-frame clones only and misses some. The sample yields 650,000 to 800,000 clones, around 89% seen once. Sequencing input: peripheral blood. All receptors derive from a woman between 18 and 30 years old with acute or convalescent COVID-19.

The chain carries TRBV27 and TRBJ1-2, with D unresolved. The CDR3 sequence is 15 residues long. Germline lookup yields CDR1 MNHEY and CDR2 SMNVEV (reference sequence). V was shortened by 3 bases and J by 4 bases, with 15 bases between the two germline ends. The CDR3 sequence: CASSFFLGSSYGYTF. For the CDR3, the DNA is TGTGCCAGCAGTTTTTTTCTGGGCAGTAGCTATGGCTACACCTTC.

The chain recombines TRBV15 with TRBJ1-3; the D gene is possibly TRBD1 (6 bases). Germline V gives CDR1 LNHNV, CDR2 YYDKDF (reference sequence). The CDR3 spans 15 residues. V was cut by 2 bases and J by 0 bases, with 8 bases left in between. CDR3 protein: CATSRTGISGNTIYF. CDR3 nucleotide sequence: TGTGCCACCAGCAGAACAGGGATCTCTGGAAACACCATATATTTT.

The rearrangement uses TRBV29-1 and TRBJ1-3; 9 nucleotides agree with TRBD1. The CDR3 consists of 14 residues. Trimming cost V 4 bases and J 2 bases; bases outside gene matches: 3. Germline lookup yields CDR1 SQVTM and CDR2 ANQGSEA. The CDR3 reads CSVAGQGTGNTIYF. CDR3 DNA sequence: TGCAGCGTTGCAGGACAGGGGACTGGAAACACCATATATTTT.

V and J are TRBV6-1 and TRBJ2-4; TRBD2 aligns across 10 bases. V trimming: 2 bases; J trimming: 4 bases; junction bases outside the gene matches: 5. Germline-derived CDR1 and CDR2 are MNHNS and SASEGT. The CDR3 is 16 amino acids. The CDR3, as DNA: TGTGCCAGCAGTGAACAAGCGGGGGGGCTGAAAAACATTCAGTACTTC. This translates into CASSEQAGGLKNIQYF.

The chain is built from TRBV3-1 (or the pseudogene TRBV3-2) and TRBJ1-1, with TRBD1 matching 8 bases. CDR3 length equals 17 residues. J lost 2 bases, V lost 0 bases, and 8 bases had no gene match. Germline V gives CDR1 LGHDT, CDR2 YNNKEL (reference sequence). This chain's CDR3 is CASSQDLGQGSNTEAFF. CDR3 nucleotides: TGTGCCAGCAGCCAAGATCTAGGACAGGGTTCAAACACTGAAGCTTTCTTT.

This rearrangement joins TRBV4-3 to TRBJ1-1, with D perhaps matching TRBD1 (6 bases). V shed 2 bases and J shed 3 bases, with 16 bases lying between them. Germline CDR1 reads LGHNA; CDR2 reads YSLEER. The CDR3 totals 16 residues. The CDR3 here is CASSQWARGAHTEAFF. Here the CDR3 DNA reads TGCGCCAGCAGCCAATGGGCGCGGGGGGCCCACACTGAAGCTTTCTTT.

This rearrangement joins TRBV5-4 to TRBJ1-1; the match to TRBD1 covers 11 bases. The germline CDR1 and CDR2 sequences are SGHNT and YYREEE (reference sequence). The V gene end was trimmed by 0 bases and the J gene end by 6 bases; junction bases not matched to a gene: 7. The CDR3 consists of 16 residues. CDR3 bases: TGTGCCAGCAGCTTGGGCGTCGGACAGGGGGCATCTGAAGCTTTCTTT. Its translation: CASSLGVGQGASEAFF.

The chain combines TRBV15 with TRBJ2-6, with D uncertain. Germline V gene lookup returns CDR1 LNHNV and CDR2 YYDKDF (reference sequence). The V end was cut by 2 bases, the J end by 0 bases, with 8 bases between. The CDR3 sequence is 16 residues long. CDR3 protein: CATSRQTSSGANVLTF. CDR3 in DNA: TGTGCCACCAGCAGACAGACATCCTCTGGGGCCAACGTCCTGACTTTC.

The gene calls are TRBV13 and TRBJ2-7; 10 nucleotides agree with TRBD2. This CDR3 spans 15 amino acids. Germline CDR1 reads PRHDT; CDR2 reads FYEKMQ (reference sequence). J gave up 3 bases and V 2 bases, and 4 bases lay outside the gene matches. CDR3 sequence (DNA): TGTGCCAGCAGCTTAAGCCTAGCGGGGGACTACGAGCAGTACTTC. This codes for CASSLSLAGDYEQYF.